What follows describes a single TCR beta chain. Its antigen is undetermined. Donors consisted of healthy bone marrow donors. This entry is derived from a study of cytomegalovirus exposure and HLA in healthy donors. General study results and limits: While the bulk of TCR sequences proved rare, some public TCRs turned up in many donors.

Germline CDR1 and CDR2: GTSNPN and SVGIG (reference sequence). V was clipped by 2 bases and J by 6 bases; unmatched bases: 10. The length of the CDR3 is 15 residues. The PCR contained 60 Vbeta and 13 Jbeta primers. Here immunoSEQ multiplex PCR was the method, and the copy in TCRdb shows in-frame clones only, minus some. The sample consists of 200,000 or so clones, approximately 87% of them appearing once. The gene calls are TRBV30 and TRBJ2-3; 8 bases agree with TRBD2. Material for sequencing was PBMCs. The source of this sequence is a human donor in good health. The chain's CDR3 is CAWSRTSGGSDTQYF. The CDR3 DNA is TGTGCCTGGAGTCGAACTAGCGGTGGGTCGGATACGCAGTATTTT.